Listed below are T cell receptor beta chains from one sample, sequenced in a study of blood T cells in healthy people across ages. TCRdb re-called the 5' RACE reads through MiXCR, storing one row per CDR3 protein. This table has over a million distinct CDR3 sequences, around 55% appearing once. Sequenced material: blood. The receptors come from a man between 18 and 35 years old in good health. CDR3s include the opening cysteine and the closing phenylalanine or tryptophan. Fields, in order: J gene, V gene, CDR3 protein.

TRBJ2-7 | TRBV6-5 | CASSATQALYEQYF
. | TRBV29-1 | CSGVQDYEQYF
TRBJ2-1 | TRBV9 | CASSVEFSGIPEQFF
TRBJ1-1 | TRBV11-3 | CASSHRVKPVQGAEAFF
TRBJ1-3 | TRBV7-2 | CASSLETGSGNTIYF
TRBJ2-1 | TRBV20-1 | CSARDLGGAYNEQFF
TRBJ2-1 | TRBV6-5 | CASSSGRAYNEQFF
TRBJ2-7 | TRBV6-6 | CASSGRGLDEQYF
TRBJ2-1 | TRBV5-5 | CASSSGLAGRFSYNEQFF
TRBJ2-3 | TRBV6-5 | CASSYLQGIWDTQYF
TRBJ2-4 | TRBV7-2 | CASSLEGTSNVMAKNIQYF
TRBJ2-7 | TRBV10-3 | CAISDAGGAEQYF
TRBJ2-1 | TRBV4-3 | CASSLVGGTGFNEQFF
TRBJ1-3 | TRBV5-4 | CASSLGSLGNTIYF
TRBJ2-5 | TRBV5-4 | CASSLAGLALEETQYF
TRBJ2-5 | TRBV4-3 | CASSPTVGSMRGTQYF
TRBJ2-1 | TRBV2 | CASSDVSDNEQFF
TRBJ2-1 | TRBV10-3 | CAISERKGTGTGAEQFF
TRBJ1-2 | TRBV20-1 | CSARDAGLGGYTF
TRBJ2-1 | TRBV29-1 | CSVGARASYNEQFF
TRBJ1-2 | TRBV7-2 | CASSQQGRGYTF